This T cell receptor (beta chain) was recorded in a study of persistence of HIV-infected CD4 T cells. General study findings and limits: TCRbeta richness was lower in CMV- and Gag-responding cells than in anti-CD3/anti-CD28-responding cells. Bulk TCR data could not be restricted to HIV-1-infected CMV-responding cells.

There are 15 residues in the CDR3. V trimming: 1 base; J trimming: 7 bases; junction bases outside the gene matches: 6. Germline V gives CDR1 KGHSH, CDR2 LQKENI. The immunoSEQ assay was version 4, run in survey mode. Only in-frame clones appear in the TCRdb table, and some are missing; sequencing was by immunoSEQ multiplex PCR. The profile shows about 40,000 clones, around 78% of them singletons. A remark on this clone: Its antigen is undetermined.

Cells were stimulated with overlapping HIV-1 Gag 15-mer peptides. CD40L-negative CD69-negative CD45RO-high memory CD4+ T cells were sorted as populations depleted of antigen-responding cells. The TCR sequence derives from an adult man with HIV who was CMV-seropositive. Specimen: CD4+ T cells sorted from PBMCs after approximately 18-hour stimulation, collected from a patient who received antiretroviral therapy. This rearrangement joins TRBV18 to TRBJ2-1; 8 positions agree with TRBD2. CDR3 in DNA: TGTGCCAGCTCACCACGAAAGCGGGAGTCAAATGAGCAGTTCTTC. Protein: CASSPRKRESNEQFF.